Below, one T cell receptor beta chain is given with its context. Its antigen is not known. 60 Vbeta and 13 Jbeta primers were used in PCR. The table came from immunoSEQ multiplex PCR; TCRdb's copy has only in-frame clones and leaves some out. The sample gives approximately 160,000 clones, roughly 77% of which show up once; 4% to 5% is in the top ten. These data originate in a study of cytomegalovirus exposure and HLA in healthy donors. V gave up 5 bases and J gave up 6 bases; unmatched junction bases: 10. The CDR3 is 15 amino acids. Germline CDR1 and CDR2: MNHNS and SASEGT. Study-wide findings and caveats: Usually a TCR sequence was rare, but some public TCRs were found in many donors. Most TCR beta V segments were productive about 87% or about 30% of the time in an earlier analysis. Among CMV-associated TCR beta chains, most appeared HLA-restricted in a later analysis. Investigators reported approximately 170 TCR beta chains as tied to cytomegalovirus.

The TCR sequence derives from a man between 18 and 29 years old in good health and CMV-seropositive. The rearrangement links TRBV6-1 to TRBJ1-5; 7 nucleotides match TRBD1. Input material: PBMCs. CDR3: CASSRTADRVQPQHF. The CDR3 DNA sequence: TGTGCCAGCAGTAGGACAGCTGACAGGGTTCAGCCCCAGCATTTT.